This is a list of T cell receptor beta chains from one sample in a study of T cell responses to AZD1222 COVID-19 vaccine. Data came from immunoSEQ multiplex PCR; TCRdb stores just in-frame clones and leaves some out. The sample gives hundreds of thousands of clones, roughly 91% of which show up once; 0.9% to 1.1% is in the top ten. The material sequenced was peripheral blood, taken on day 0 of MenACWY control vaccination. The origin of the receptors is an adult in good health. Both conserved end residues are part of each CDR3. The D gene is left open where the match is weak. Some rows mark clone size as missing; the rest say once, few, many or name a class of expanded clone.

v_call	d_call	j_call	clone_size	cdr3_aa	cdr3_nt
TRBV7-8	TRBD1	TRBJ2-5	once	CASSPTATGIQETQYF	TGTGCCAGCAGCCCTACGGCGACAGGGATTCAAGAGACCCAGTACTTC
TRBV5-5	-	TRBJ2-5	-	CASSHTEEETQYF	TGTGCCAGCAGCCACACAGAAGAAGAGACCCAGTACTTC
TRBV18	-	TRBJ1-1	-	CASSPPTGPNTEAFF	TGTGCCAGCTCACCACCGACAGGCCCTAACACTGAAGCTTTCTTT
TRBV12-3/TRBV12-4	TRBD1	TRBJ1-1	-	CASTLDRVTEAFF	TGTGCCAGCACCCTGGACAGGGTCACTGAAGCTTTCTTT
TRBV30	-	TRBJ1-5	-	CAWSAPLSNSNQPQHF	TGTGCCTGGAGTGCACCTTTGAGTAATAGCAATCAGCCCCAGCATTTT
TRBV18	TRBD1	TRBJ1-3	once	CASSPIVRRGDSGNTIYF	TGTGCCAGCTCACCAATAGTCCGCAGGGGGGACTCTGGAAACACCATATATTTT
TRBV18	-	TRBJ1-5	-	CASSPQHVAQPQHF	TGTGCCAGCTCACCACAACACGTTGCTCAGCCCCAGCATTTT
TRBV19	-	TRBJ1-6	-	CASSMPSTSHSPLHF	TGTGCCAGTAGTATGCCCAGCACTTCACATTCACCCCTCCACTTT
TRBV6-6	TRBD1	TRBJ1-2	-	CASSLRAGTGGNYGYTF	TGTGCCAGCAGTCTCCGTGCCGGGACAGGGGGTAACTATGGCTACACCTTC
TRBV12-1	-	TRBJ2-1	once	CASRGRMSSYNEQFF	TGTGCCAGCAGAGGCAGGATGAGCTCCTACAATGAGCAGTTCTTC
TRBV7-2	-	TRBJ2-3	-	CASKLGLTTDTQYF	TGTGCCAGCAAACTTGGGTTAACGACAGATACGCAGTATTTT
TRBV4-3	TRBD1	TRBJ1-6	once	CASSQGGTGVNSPLHF	TGCGCCAGCAGCCAAGGGGGGACAGGGGTTAATTCACCCCTCCACTTT
TRBV13	-	TRBJ1-2	-	CASSLGYYSGETHYTF	TGTGCCAGCAGCTTGGGGTATTATTCCGGGGAAACCCACTACACCTTC
TRBV4-1	TRBD1	TRBJ1-5	-	CASSQDRDSIRGSIQPQHF	TGCGCCAGCAGCCAAGATCGGGACAGTATAAGGGGAAGCATCCAGCCCCAGCATTTT
TRBV5-4	-	TRBJ2-3	-	CASETSEDTQYF	TGTGCCAGCGAGACTTCAGAAGATACGCAGTATTTT
TRBV9	TRBD2	TRBJ2-2	-	CASSLRTSATGELFF	TGTGCCAGCAGTCTAAGGACTAGCGCCACCGGGGAGCTGTTTTTT